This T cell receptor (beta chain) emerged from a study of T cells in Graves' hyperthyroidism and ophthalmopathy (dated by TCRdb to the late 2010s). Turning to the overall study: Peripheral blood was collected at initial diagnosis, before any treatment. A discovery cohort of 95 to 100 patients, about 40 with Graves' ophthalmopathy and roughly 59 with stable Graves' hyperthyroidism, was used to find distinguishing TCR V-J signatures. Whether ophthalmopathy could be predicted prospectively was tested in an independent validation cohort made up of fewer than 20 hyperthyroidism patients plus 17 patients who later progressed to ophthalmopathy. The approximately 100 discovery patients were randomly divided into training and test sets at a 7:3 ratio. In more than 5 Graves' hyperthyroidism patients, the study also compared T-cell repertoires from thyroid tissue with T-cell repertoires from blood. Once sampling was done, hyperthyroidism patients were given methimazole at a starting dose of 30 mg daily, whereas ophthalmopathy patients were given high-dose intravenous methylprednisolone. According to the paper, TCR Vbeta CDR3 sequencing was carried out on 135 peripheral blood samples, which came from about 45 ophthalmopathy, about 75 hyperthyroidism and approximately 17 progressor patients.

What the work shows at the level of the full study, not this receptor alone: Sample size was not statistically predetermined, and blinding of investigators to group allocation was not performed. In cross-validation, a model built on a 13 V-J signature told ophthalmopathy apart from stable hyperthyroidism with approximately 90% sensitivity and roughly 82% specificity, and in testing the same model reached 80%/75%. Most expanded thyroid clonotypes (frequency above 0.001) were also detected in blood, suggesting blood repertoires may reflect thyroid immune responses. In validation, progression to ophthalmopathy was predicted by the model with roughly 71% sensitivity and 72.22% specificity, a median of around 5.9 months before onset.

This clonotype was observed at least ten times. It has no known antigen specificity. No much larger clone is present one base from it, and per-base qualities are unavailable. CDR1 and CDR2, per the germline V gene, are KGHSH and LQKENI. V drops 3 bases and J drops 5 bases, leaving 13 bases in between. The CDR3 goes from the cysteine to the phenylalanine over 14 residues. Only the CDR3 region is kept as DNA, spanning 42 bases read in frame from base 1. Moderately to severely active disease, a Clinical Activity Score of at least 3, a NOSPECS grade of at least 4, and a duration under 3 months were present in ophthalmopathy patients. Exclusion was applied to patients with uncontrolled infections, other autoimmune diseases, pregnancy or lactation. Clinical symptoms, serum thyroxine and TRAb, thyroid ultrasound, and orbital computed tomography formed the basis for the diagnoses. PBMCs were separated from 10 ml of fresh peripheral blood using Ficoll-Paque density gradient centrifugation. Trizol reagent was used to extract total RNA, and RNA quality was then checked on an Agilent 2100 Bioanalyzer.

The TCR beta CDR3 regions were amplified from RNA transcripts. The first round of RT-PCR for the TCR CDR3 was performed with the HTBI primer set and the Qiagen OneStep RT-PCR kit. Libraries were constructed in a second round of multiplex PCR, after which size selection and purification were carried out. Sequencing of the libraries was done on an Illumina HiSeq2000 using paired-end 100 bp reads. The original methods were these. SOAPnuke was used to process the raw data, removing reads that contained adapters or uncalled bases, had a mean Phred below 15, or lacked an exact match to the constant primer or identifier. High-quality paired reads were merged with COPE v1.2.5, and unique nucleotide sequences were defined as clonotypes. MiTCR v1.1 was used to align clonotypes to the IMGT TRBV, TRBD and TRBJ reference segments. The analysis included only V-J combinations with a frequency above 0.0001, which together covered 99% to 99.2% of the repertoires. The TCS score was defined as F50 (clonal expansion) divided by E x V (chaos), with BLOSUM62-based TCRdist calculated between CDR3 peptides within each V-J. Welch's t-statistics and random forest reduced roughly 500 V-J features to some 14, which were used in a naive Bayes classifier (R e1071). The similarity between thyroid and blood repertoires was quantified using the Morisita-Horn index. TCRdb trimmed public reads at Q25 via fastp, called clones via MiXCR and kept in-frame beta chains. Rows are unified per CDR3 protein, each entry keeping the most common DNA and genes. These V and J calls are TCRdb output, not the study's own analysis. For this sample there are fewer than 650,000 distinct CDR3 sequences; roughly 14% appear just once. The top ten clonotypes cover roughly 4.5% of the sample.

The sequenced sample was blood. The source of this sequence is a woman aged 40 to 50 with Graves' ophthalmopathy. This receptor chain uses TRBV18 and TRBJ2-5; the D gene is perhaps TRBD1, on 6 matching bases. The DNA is TGTGCCAGCTCACCTATGGACAGAGTGGAGACCCAGTACTTC. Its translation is CASSPMDRVETQYF.